This T cell receptor beta chain was identified during a study of technical replicates of blood from several donors. The length of the CDR3 is 12 residues. Germline values: CDR1 LNHDA, CDR2 SQIVND (reference sequence). Trimming shortened V by 10 bases and J by 8 bases, and 17 bases separated the two germline ends. This clone came up a few times. Measured with immunoSEQ multiplex PCR; TCRdb has only the in-frame clones, and not every one. Of approximately 87,000 clones listed, 75% to 95% were seen once; the top ten hold approximately 0.4%. This sequence joins TRBV19 and TRBJ1-1; D is unresolved. The material sequenced was T cells isolated from PBMCs. The source of this sequence is a human donor in good health. Some clones in this sample may be carry-over from other donors' samples. CDR3 residues: CATMEGREEAFF. As DNA, the CDR3 is TGTGCCACCATGGAAGGACGGGAAGAAGCTTTCTTT.